Below are 19 T cell receptor beta chains sequenced from a single sample in a study of T cell changes during pregnancy in multiple sclerosis. Clones were sequenced by immunoSEQ multiplex PCR, and TCRdb holds only the in-frame ones, with some missing. The table has approximately 92,000 clones, more than 90% seen once. The sample consisted of peripheral blood, taken in the first trimester of pregnancy. These receptors were collected from a female donor with multiple sclerosis, enrolled in a pregnancy study.

V gene TRBV9 combines with J gene TRBJ2-5; TRBD2 matches at 12 bases. Germline CDR1 is SGDLS and CDR2 is YYNGEE. The CDR3 has 17 residues. V lost 1 base and J lost 4; bases outside the gene matches: 8. Written as DNA, the CDR3 is TGTGCCAGCAGCGTATTCGTAGGGGGACTAGCGGGAGAGACCCAGTACTTC. This gives the protein CASSVFVGGLAGETQYF. Full variable domain (rest looked up from reference TRBV9 and TRBJ2-5): DSGVTQTPKHLITATGQRVTLRCSPRSGDLSVYWYQQSLDQGLQFLIQYYNGEERAKGNILERFSAQQFPDLHSELNLSSLELGDSALYFCASSVFVGGLAGETQYFGPGTRLLVL.

The J gene is TRBJ1-2, the V gene TRBV19; 9 positions agree with TRBD1. The CDR3 extends over 15 amino acids. Trimming cost V 5 bases and J 8 bases; bases outside gene matches: 12. Germline V gene sequence: CDR1 LNHDA, CDR2 SQIVND (reference sequence). Here the CDR3 DNA reads TGTGCCAGTAGTCTATACCGGGACAGGGCAAGAGGCTACACCTTC. Protein sequence: CASSLYRDRARGYTF.

This clone has more than one count but fewer than ten. The genes are TRBV10-2 and TRBJ1-1; no reliable D call. Germline lookup yields CDR1 WSHSY and CDR2 SAAADI. V dropped 3 bases and J dropped 0 bases, with 17 bases sitting between them. This CDR3 region has 17 residues. The CDR3 protein is CASSDLGGSFMNTEAFF. CDR3 bases: TGCGCCAGCAGTGATTTGGGAGGGTCCTTTATGAACACTGAAGCTTTCTTT.

The chain uses TRBV27 and TRBJ1-1; D gene uncertain. CDR1 is MNHEY, CDR2 SMNVEV, per germline (reference sequence). The CDR3 sequence is 15 residues long. Trimming stripped 5 bases from V and 0 bases from J, with 13 bases between. DNA of the CDR3: TGTGCCAGCAGTATCAGTTATGTAATGAACACTGAAGCTTTCTTT. It encodes CASSISYVMNTEAFF.

This clone was seen a few times. This chain connects TRBV28 to TRBJ1-2; D is undetermined. Trimming removed 8 bases at V and 5 bases at J, with 15 bases between. Germline CDR1 MDHEN, CDR2 SYDVKM. The CDR3 is made up of 13 amino acids. CDR3 loop: CASGPGYGYGYTF. The DNA for the CDR3 is TGTGCCAGCGGCCCCGGGTATGGGTATGGCTACACCTTC.

V gene TRBV7-8 combines with J gene TRBJ1-5, with D unresolved. The CDR3 sequence is 15 residues long. Looked up from germline, CDR1 is SGHVS and CDR2 is FQNEAQ. V was clipped by 5 bases and J by 2 bases, with 13 bases between them. The CDR3 region has the DNA TGTGCCAGCAGCGAGGGCCGAGTAGGCAATCAGCCCCAGCATTTT. This gives the protein CASSEGRVGNQPQHF.

The V gene is TRBV6-1, the J gene TRBJ1-5; D call uncertain. The CDR3 loop spans 16 amino acids. Trimming removed 2 bases from V and 0 bases from J, with 11 bases in between. CDR1 is MNHNS, CDR2 SASEGT, per germline. This CDR3 reads CASSEFLRNSNQPQHF. The DNA of the CDR3 is TGTGCCAGCAGTGAATTCTTGCGGAATAGCAATCAGCCCCAGCATTTT.

The V call is TRBV7-6, the J call TRBJ1-5; no definite D call. The CDR3 extends over 15 amino acids. CDR1 is SGHVS, CDR2 FNYEAQ, per germline. V gave up 5 bases and J gave up 4 bases, with 15 bases separating them. The DNA for the CDR3 is TGTGCCAGCAGCGCGTTAGCGTCCCCAAATCAGCCCCAGCATTTT. Its protein is CASSALASPNQPQHF.

V usage is TRBV27 and J usage is TRBJ2-3, with 7 nucleotides matching TRBD1. J gave up 1 base and V 10 bases, and 8 bases lay outside the gene matches. Germline CDR1 is MNHEY and CDR2 is SMNVEV (reference sequence). CDR3 size: 14 residues. This CDR3 reads CAIKGTVGTDTQYF. The CDR3 nucleotides read TGTGCCATAAAGGGGACAGTGGGCACAGATACGCAGTATTTT.

V usage is TRBV7-9 and J usage is TRBJ2-5, with 10 nucleotides matching TRBD2. The CDR3 contains 16 residues. Trimming cost V 3 bases and J 3 bases; bases outside gene matches: 7. Germline CDR1 SEHNR, CDR2 FQNEAQ (reference sequence). The CDR3: CASSFPLAGVKETQYF. The CDR3 DNA sequence: TGTGCCAGCAGCTTTCCGCTAGCGGGAGTCAAAGAGACCCAGTACTTC. Using reference TRBV7-9 and TRBJ2-5 for the parts outside the CDR3, the full variable domain is DTGVSQNPRHKITKRGQNVTFRCDPISEHNRLYWYRQTLGQGPEFLTYFQNEAQLEKSRLLSDRFSAERPKGSFSTLEIQRTEQGDSAMYLCASSFPLAGVKETQYFGPGTRLLVL.

The J gene is TRBJ1-2, the V gene TRBV27; 8 positions match TRBD1. Trimming removed 5 bases from V and 5 bases from J; junction bases left unmatched: 7. Germline CDR1 and CDR2: MNHEY and SMNVEV (reference sequence). The CDR3 extends over 14 amino acids. The CDR3 loop is CASSNTGGDYGYTF. CDR3 nucleotide sequence: TGTGCCAGCAGTAACACAGGGGGTGATTATGGCTACACCTTC.

This chain uses TRBV9 with TRBJ2-2, with D maybe TRBD1 (6 bases). The germline V gene has CDR1 SGDLS and CDR2 YYNGEE. V lost 0 bases, J lost 4 bases, and 13 bases lay in between. The CDR3 is 16 amino acids. The CDR3 protein is CASSVGNRVGTGELFF. DNA of the CDR3: TGTGCCAGCAGCGTAGGTAACAGGGTGGGCACCGGGGAGCTGTTTTTT. Based on the CDR3 plus reference TRBV9 and TRBJ2-2, the full variable domain is DSGVTQTPKHLITATGQRVTLRCSPRSGDLSVYWYQQSLDQGLQFLIQYYNGEERAKGNILERFSAQQFPDLHSELNLSSLELGDSALYFCASSVGNRVGTGELFFGEGSRLTVL.

This sequence joins TRBV27 and TRBJ2-2; a weak D match, TRBD1 (6 bases). The CDR3 sequence is 14 residues long. Germline V gives CDR1 MNHEY, CDR2 SMNVEV (reference sequence). Trimming shortened V by 4 bases and J by 1 base, and 7 bases separated the two germline ends. In DNA, the CDR3 is TGTGCCAGCAGTTCAGGGGAGAACACCGGGGAGCTGTTTTTT. Translated, it gives CASSSGENTGELFF.

CDR3 in amino acids: CASSYLGEGANYGYTF. In DNA form, the CDR3 reads TGTGCCAGCAGTTACCTCGGAGAGGGAGCTAACTATGGCTACACCTTC. The chain uses TRBV6-5 and TRBJ1-2; D not resolved. Trimming removed 2 bases at V and 0 bases at J, with 13 bases between. Germline V gene lookup returns CDR1 MNHEY and CDR2 SVGAGI. The CDR3 has 16 amino acids.

The CDR3 sequence is CARSLEEFYGYTF. CDR3 coding DNA: TGTGCCAGAAGCTTGGAGGAGTTCTATGGCTACACCTTC. This chain links TRBV5-3 with TRBJ1-2; D is uncertain. TRBV5-3 is an open reading frame, and its role is uncertain. The CDR3 length is 13 residues. The ends were cut back, 0 bases at V and 4 bases at J, with 7 bases in the middle.

This clone was seen once. This rearrangement joins TRBV28 to TRBJ2-1; TRBD2 might be the D (6 bases). The CDR3 runs to 14 residues. The germline CDR1 and CDR2 sequences are MDHEN and SYDVKM. V shed 5 bases and J shed 6 bases, with 14 bases lying between them. This chain's CDR3 is CASSPPGAGNEQFF. In DNA, the CDR3 is TGTGCCAGCAGTCCCCCCGGAGCGGGCAATGAGCAGTTCTTC.

The rearrangement joins TRBV7-2 to TRBJ1-2; D not resolved. The CDR3 extends over 14 amino acids. Germline lookup yields CDR1 SGHTA and CDR2 FQGNSA. Trimming removed 1 base at V and 6 bases at J, with 12 bases between. CDR3 protein: CASSLDLGNDGYTF. CDR3 bases: TGTGCCAGCAGCTTAGACCTCGGGAATGATGGCTACACCTTC.

CDR3 bases: TGCGCCAGCAGTAAAGGGTGGGGGGATGGAGGCTACGAGCAGTACTTC. Encoded protein: CASSKGWGDGGYEQYF. This chain connects TRBV10-2 to TRBJ2-7; weak D call: TRBD2 (6 bases). The CDR3 has 16 amino acids. Trimming took off 5 bases at V and 3 bases at J, with 20 bases between the two ends. CDR1 is WSHSY, CDR2 SAAADI, per germline.

The CDR3 protein is CASSLTGAGNEQFF. The CDR3 bases are TGTGCCAGCAGCTTGACAGGGGCGGGGAATGAGCAGTTCTTC. J is TRBJ2-1 and V is TRBV5-4; a possible D gene is TRBD1 (7 bases). The CDR3 consists of 14 residues. CDR1 is SGHNT, CDR2 YYREEE, per germline (reference sequence). V was shortened by 1 base and J by 7 bases, with 12 bases between the two germline ends.